These T cell receptor beta chains were read from a single sample in a study of cytomegalovirus exposure and HLA in healthy donors. Assay: immunoSEQ multiplex PCR; the TCRdb copy retains only in-frame clones and omits some. The sample holds approximately 150,000 clones; more than 75% are singletons and the top ten take approximately 2.5%. The source material was PBMCs. These receptors all stem from a man younger than 35 in good health and CMV-seropositive. CDR3s leave out the opening cysteine and the closing phenylalanine or tryptophan. The D gene is left open where the match is weak.

>TRBV5-1|TRBD1
ASSRQGNYSNQPQH
>TRBV7-9|NA
ASSPSTGEAF
>TRBV29-1|NA
SALMFYGYT
>TRBV5-1|NA
ASSYPDSYEQY
>TRBV15|NA
ATSLSGGELF
>TRBV29-1|NA
SVILDTGELF
>TRBV28|TRBD2
ASSPPYSGSYEQY
>TRBV10-3|NA
AISRTSTLAGYTGELF
>TRBV7-8|NA
ASSYSGTTGNTIY
>TRBV28|TRBD2
ASSLPGLAQETQY
>TRBV9|TRBD1
ASSGDRARDPLH
>TRBV27|TRBD2
ASSLRGGNEQF
>TRBV29-1|NA
SVGGEQF
>TRBV18|NA
ASSPYDRFQETQY
>TRBV9|NA
AITSRREMDPYEQY
>TRBV6-5|NA
ASSSGETDTQY
>TRBV10-3|TRBD2
AITSTGAGHEQF
>TRBV7-9|TRBD1
ASSLLDRGTDTQY
>TRBV29-1|TRBD1
SADQGAYTEAF
>TRBV7-2|TRBD1
ASSSTGTDYNEQF
>TRBV7-9|TRBD1
ASRDPTGANTEAF
>TRBV7-3|TRBD2
ASSLNSGSYNEQF
>TRBV2|TRBD1
ASSPDRAYEQY
>TRBV5-4|NA
ASSLAVSGNTIY
>TRBV4-1|NA
ASSQDSGLGAYNEQF
>TRBV10-3|TRBD2
AISPRGTIYEQY
>TRBV7-2|TRBD1
ASSPLDRGLNSPLH
>TRBV7-6|NA
AVRWDTYGYGYT
>TRBV5-8|NA
ASSRQAGNTGELF
>TRBV7-2|TRBD2
ASSLEGLSGIYEQY
>TRBV7-2|TRBD2
ASSFGLAGSRLF
>TRBV5-1|NA
ASTGSYNEQF
>TRBV5-7|NA
ASSLGGYNEQF
>TRBV4-2|TRBD1
ASSQEGQGAYTQY
>TRBV29-1|TRBD2
SVERGTSGVDEQF
>TRBV18|TRBD1
ASSPQPTGDTGELF
>TRBV6-1|TRBD2
AIRLAGDTDTQY
>TRBV12-5|TRBD2
ASSGLAGNSYEQY
>TRBV7-9|NA
ASSPGGSEKLF
>TRBV29-1|TRBD1
SVGTVSYEQY